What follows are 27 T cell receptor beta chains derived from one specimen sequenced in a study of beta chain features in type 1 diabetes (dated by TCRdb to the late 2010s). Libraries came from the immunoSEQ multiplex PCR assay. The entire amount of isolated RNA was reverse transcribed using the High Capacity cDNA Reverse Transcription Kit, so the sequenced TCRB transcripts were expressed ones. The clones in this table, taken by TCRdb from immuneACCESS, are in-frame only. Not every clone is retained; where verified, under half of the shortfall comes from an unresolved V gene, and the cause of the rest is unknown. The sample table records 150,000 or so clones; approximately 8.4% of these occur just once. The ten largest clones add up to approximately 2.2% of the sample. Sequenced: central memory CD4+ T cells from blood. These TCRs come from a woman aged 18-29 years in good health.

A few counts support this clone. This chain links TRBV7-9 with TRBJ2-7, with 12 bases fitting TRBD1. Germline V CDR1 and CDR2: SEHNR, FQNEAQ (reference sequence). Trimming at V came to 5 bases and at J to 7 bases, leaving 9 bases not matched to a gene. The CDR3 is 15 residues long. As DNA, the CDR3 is TGTGCCAGCAGCCCCCGGGACAGGGGGCTTTTGGAGCAGTACTTC. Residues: CASSPRDRGLLEQYF. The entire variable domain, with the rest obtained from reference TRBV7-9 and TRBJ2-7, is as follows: DTGVSQNPRHKITKRGQNVTFRCDPISEHNRLYWYRQTLGQGPEFLTYFQNEAQLEKSRLLSDRFSAERPKGSFSTLEIQRTEQGDSAMYLCASSPRDRGLLEQYFGPGTRLTVT.

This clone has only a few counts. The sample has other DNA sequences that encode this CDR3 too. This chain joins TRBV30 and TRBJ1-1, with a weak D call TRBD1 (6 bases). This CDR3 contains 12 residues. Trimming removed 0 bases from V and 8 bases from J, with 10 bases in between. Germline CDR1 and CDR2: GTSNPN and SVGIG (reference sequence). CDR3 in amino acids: CAWSVQGTEAFF. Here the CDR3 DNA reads TGTGCCTGGAGTGTACAGGGAACGGAAGCTTTCTTT.

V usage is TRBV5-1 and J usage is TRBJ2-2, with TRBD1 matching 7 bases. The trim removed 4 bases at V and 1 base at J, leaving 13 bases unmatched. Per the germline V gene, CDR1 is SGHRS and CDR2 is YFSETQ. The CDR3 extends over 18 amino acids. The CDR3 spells CASSHRTGGNENTGELFF. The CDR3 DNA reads TGCGCCAGCAGCCACCGGACAGGAGGTAATGAGAACACCGGGGAGCTGTTTTTT.

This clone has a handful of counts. In DNA form, the CDR3 reads TGTGCCAGCAAAGAAGGGGGGGGAACAAACACCATATATTTT. Translation gives CASKEGGGTNTIYF. The rearrangement joins TRBV11-2 to TRBJ1-3, with a possible D match to TRBD1 (6 bases). Trimming stripped 7 bases from V and 6 bases from J, with 16 bases between. The V gene's germline CDR1 is SGHAT and CDR2 FQNNGV. The CDR3 has 14 amino acids.

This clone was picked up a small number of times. CDR3 sequence (DNA): TGTGCCAGCACTCCCGGGAGGGCCCCTTGGCCCCCCGATACGCAGTATTTT. This encodes CASTPGRAPWPPDTQYF. V gene TRBV19 combines with J gene TRBJ2-3; 8 bases fit TRBD2. In germline, CDR1 is LNHDA, CDR2 SQIVND (reference sequence). Unmatched junction bases numbered 20, after V lost 9 bases and J lost 6 bases. The CDR3 sequence is 17 residues long.

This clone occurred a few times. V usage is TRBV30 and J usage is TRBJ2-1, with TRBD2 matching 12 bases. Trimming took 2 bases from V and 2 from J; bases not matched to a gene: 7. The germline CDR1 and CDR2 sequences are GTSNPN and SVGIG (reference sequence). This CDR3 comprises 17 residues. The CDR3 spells CAWSSTLAGGPYNEQFF. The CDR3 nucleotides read TGTGCCTGGAGTTCCACACTAGCGGGAGGACCCTACAATGAGCAGTTCTTC. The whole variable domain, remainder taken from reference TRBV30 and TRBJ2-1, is SQTIHQWPATLVQPVGSPLSLECTVEGTSNPNLYWYRQAAGRGLQLLFYSVGIGQISSEVPQNLSASRPQDRQFILSSKKLLLSDSGFYLCAWSSTLAGGPYNEQFFGPGTRLTVL.

In DNA form, the CDR3 reads TGTGCTAGTGGTTTACGTCAGGATATCGGCTATGGCTACACCTTC. It codes for CASGLRQDIGYGYTF. The chain has TRBV12-5 and TRBJ1-2; D gene uncertain. CDR3 length equals 15 residues. The V and J ends lost 3 bases and 4 bases respectively, with 15 bases between them. CDR1 LGHNT and CDR2 FRNRAP come from the germline V gene.

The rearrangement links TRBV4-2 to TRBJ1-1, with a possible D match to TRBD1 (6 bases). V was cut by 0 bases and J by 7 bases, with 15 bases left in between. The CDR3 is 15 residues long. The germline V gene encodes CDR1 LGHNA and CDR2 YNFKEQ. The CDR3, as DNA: TGTGCCAGCAGCCAAGATCTCGGGGGGACACTTGAAGCTTTCTTT. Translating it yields CASSQDLGGTLEAFF.

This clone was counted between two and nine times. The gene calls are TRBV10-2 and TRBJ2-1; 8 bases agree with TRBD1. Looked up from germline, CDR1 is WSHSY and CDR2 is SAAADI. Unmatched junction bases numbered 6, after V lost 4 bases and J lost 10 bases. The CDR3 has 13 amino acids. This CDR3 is CASSARGRKEQFF. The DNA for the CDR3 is TGCGCCAGCAGTGCCAGGGGGCGTAAGGAGCAGTTCTTC.

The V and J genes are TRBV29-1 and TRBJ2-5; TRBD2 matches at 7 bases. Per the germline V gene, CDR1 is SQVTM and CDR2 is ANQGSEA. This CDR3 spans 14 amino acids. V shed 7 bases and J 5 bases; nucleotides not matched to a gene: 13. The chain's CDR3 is CSAGGGLGQETQYF. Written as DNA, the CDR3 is TGCAGCGCGGGCGGGGGATTGGGGCAGGAGACCCAGTACTTC.

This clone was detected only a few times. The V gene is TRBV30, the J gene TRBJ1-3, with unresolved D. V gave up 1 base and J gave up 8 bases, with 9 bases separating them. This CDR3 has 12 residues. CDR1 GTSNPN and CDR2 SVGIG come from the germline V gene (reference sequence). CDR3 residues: CAWSGGHDTIYF. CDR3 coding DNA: TGTGCCTGGAGTGGAGGGCACGACACCATATATTTT.

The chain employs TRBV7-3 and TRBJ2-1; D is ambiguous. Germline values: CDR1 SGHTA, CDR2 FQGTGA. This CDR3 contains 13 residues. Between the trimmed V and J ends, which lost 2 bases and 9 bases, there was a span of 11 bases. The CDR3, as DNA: TGTGCCAGCAGCTTAGGTCCGGTCGGTGAGCAGTTCTTC. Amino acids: CASSLGPVGEQFF. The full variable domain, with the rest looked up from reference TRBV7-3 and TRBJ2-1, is GAGVSQTPSNKVTEKGKYVELRCDPISGHTALYWYRQSLGQGPEFLIYFQGTGAADDSGLPNDRFFAVRPEGSVSTLKIQRTERGDSAVYLCASSLGPVGEQFFGPGTRLTVL.

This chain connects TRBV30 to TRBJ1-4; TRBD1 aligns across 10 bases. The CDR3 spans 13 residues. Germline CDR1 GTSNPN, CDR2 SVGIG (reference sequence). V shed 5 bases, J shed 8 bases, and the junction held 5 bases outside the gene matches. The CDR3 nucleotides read TGTGCCTGGCTGGGACAGGGGAGAGAAAAACTGTTTTTT. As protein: CAWLGQGREKLFF.

CDR3 residues: CASSVGDRVRIGELFF. As DNA, the CDR3 is TGTGCCAGCAGCGTAGGGGACAGGGTGAGGATCGGGGAGCTGTTTTTT. The V call is TRBV9, the J call TRBJ2-2; 9 nucleotides match TRBD1. V shed 0 bases and J 7 bases; nucleotides not matched to a gene: 7. The CDR3 is 16 amino acids. Germline V gives CDR1 SGDLS, CDR2 YYNGEE.

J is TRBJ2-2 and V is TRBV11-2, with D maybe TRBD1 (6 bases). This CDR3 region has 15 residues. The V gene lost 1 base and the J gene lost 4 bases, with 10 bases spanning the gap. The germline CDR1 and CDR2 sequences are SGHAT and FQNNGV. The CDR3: CASSLGDTGTGELFF. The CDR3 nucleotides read TGTGCCAGCAGCTTAGGGGACACGGGCACCGGGGAGCTGTTTTTT.

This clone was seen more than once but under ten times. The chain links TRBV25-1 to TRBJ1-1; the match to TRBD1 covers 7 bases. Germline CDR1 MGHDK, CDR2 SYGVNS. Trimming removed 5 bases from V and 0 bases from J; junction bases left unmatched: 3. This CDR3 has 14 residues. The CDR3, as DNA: TGTGCCAGCAGTCGACAGGGCCTGAACACTGAAGCTTTCTTT. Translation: CASSRQGLNTEAFF.

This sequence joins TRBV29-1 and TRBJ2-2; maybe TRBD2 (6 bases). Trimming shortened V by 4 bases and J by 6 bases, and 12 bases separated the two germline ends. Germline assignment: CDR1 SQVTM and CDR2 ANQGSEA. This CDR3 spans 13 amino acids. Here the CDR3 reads CSVGQSGAGELFF. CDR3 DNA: TGCAGCGTTGGGCAGTCGGGGGCCGGGGAGCTGTTTTTT.

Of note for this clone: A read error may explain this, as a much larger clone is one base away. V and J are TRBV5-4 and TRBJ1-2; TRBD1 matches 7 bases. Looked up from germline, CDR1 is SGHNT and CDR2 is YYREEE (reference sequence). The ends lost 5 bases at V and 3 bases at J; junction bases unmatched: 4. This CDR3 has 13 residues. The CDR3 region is CASSYGTDYGYTF. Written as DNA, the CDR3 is TGTGCCAGCAGTTACGGGACAGACTATGGCTACACCTTC.

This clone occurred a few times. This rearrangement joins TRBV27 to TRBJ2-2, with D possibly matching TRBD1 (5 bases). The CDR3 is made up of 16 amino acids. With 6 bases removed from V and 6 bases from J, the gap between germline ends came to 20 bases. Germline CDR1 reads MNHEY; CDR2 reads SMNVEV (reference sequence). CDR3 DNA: TGTGCCAGCAGATCATCCGGGCAGGGTAGGGCCGGGGAGCTGTTTTTT. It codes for CASRSSGQGRAGELFF.

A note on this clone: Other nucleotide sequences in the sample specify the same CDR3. CDR3 residues: CASSNGVYGYTF. The CDR3 DNA reads as TGCGCCAGCAGCAACGGGGTGTATGGCTACACCTTC. The chain couples TRBV5-1 to TRBJ1-2; no clear D. The ends were cut back, 4 bases at V and 5 bases at J, with 9 bases in the middle. The CDR3 has 12 residues. CDR1 SGHRS and CDR2 YFSETQ come from the germline V gene.

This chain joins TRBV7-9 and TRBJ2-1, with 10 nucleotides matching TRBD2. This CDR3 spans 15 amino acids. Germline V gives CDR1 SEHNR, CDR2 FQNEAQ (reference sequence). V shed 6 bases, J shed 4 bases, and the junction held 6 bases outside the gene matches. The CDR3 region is CASRWSGGAYNEQFF. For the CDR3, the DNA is TGTGCCAGCAGGTGGAGCGGGGGGGCGTACAATGAGCAGTTCTTC.

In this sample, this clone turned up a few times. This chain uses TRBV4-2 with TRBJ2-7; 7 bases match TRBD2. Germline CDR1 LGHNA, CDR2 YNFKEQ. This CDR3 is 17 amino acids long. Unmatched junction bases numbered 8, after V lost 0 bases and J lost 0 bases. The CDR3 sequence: CASSQDQWRESSYEQYF. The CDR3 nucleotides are TGTGCCAGCAGCCAAGATCAATGGCGGGAGAGCTCCTACGAGCAGTACTTC.

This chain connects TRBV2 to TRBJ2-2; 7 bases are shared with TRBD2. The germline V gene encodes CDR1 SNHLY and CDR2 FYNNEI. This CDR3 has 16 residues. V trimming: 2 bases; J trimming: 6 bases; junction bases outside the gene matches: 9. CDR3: CASSEYRGSQAGELFF. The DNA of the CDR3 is TGTGCCAGCAGTGAATATCGCGGGAGTCAAGCCGGGGAGCTGTTTTTT.

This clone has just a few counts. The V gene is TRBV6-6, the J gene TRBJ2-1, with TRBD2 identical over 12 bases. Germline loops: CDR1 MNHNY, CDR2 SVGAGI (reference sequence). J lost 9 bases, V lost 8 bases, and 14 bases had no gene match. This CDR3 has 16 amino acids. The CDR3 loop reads CASGRLVTSGSGEQFF. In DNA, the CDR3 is TGTGCCAGCGGTCGTCTCGTGACTAGCGGGAGTGGTGAGCAGTTCTTC.

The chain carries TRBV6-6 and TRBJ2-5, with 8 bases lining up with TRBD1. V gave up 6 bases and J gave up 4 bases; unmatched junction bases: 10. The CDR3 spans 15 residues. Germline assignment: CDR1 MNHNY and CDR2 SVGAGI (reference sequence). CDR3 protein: CASSSETGVRETQYF. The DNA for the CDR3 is TGTGCCAGCAGCTCTGAGACAGGGGTGCGAGAGACCCAGTACTTC.

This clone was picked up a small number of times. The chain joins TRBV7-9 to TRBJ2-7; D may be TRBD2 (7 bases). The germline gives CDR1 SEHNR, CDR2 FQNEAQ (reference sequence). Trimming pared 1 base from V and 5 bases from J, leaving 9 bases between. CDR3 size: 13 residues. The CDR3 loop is CASSLEGGHEQYF. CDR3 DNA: TGTGCCAGCAGCTTAGAGGGGGGGCACGAGCAGTACTTC.

The CDR3 reads CASSLAHSGTGGYTF. In DNA, the CDR3 is TGTGCCAGCAGCTTAGCCCATTCCGGGACAGGGGGCTACACCTTC. The V call is TRBV7-2, the J call TRBJ1-2; 9 bases fit TRBD1. The CDR3 covers 15 residues. The J segment lost 8 bases and the V segment lost 0 bases, leaving 7 bases of the junction unmatched. Germline V lookup: CDR1 SGHTA, CDR2 FQGNSA.